A selection of T cell receptor beta chains follows, all from one sample in a study of shared clonotypes between healthy human individuals. Sequencing used immunoSEQ multiplex PCR; TCRdb keeps in-frame clones, though not all of them. The sample has under 300,000 clones, 60% to 70% seen once. Sequencing used memory CD4+ T cells sorted from blood. The receptor source for this set is a man aged 25 to 40 in good health. The CDR3 runs from the conserved cysteine through the conserved F or W. A D gene is named only where the DNA matches it firmly. A clone size is listed for some rows: how often the clone was seen (once, few, many), or a class if it is expanded.

v_gene	j_gene	abundance	d_gene	CDR3nt	CDR3aa
TRBV4-1	TRBJ1-1	-	-	TGCGCCAGCAGCCAACCGACCGAGGGCACTGAAGCTTTCTTT	CASSQPTEGTEAFF
TRBV5-1	TRBJ1-3	-	-	TGCGCCAGCAGCATAGGGGGGCCTGGAAACACCATATATTTT	CASSIGGPGNTIYF
TRBV27	TRBJ2-2	-	-	TGTGCCAGCAGTTTATCTGGTTCCGGGGAGCTGTTTTTT	CASSLSGSGELFF
TRBV18	TRBJ2-4	-	-	TGTGCCAGCTCACCATGGGTGGGCAAAAACATTCAGTACTTC	CASSPWVGKNIQYF
TRBV5-5	TRBJ2-7	-	-	TGTGCCAGCAGCTTGGGTGACATAGAGGTCTACGAGCAGTACTTC	CASSLGDIEVYEQYF
TRBV5-1	TRBJ1-1	-	-	TGCGCCAGCAGCTTTGCAGGGAGGGATACTGAAGCTTTCTTT	CASSFAGRDTEAFF
TRBV5-1	TRBJ2-7	few	TRBD1	TGCGCCAGCAGCGCCCTTACAGGGGACAACGAGCAGTACTTC	CASSALTGDNEQYF
TRBV6-9	TRBJ1-5	few	-	TGTGCCAGCACCCTGCGACAGGGCAATCAGCCCCAGCATTTT	CASTLRQGNQPQHF
TRBV10-3	TRBJ2-1	few	-	TGTGCCATCAGTGTAGGCAGCCCCGATGAGCAGTTCTTC	CAISVGSPDEQFF
TRBV7-8	TRBJ1-2	once	-	TGTGCCAGCAGCTTAGAGGGGGGCTACTATGGCTACACCTTC	CASSLEGGYYGYTF
TRBV18	TRBJ1-1	-	-	TGTGCCAGCTCACCCCCCGGGAACACTGAAGCTTTCTTT	CASSPPGNTEAFF
TRBV19	TRBJ2-1	once	TRBD2	TGTGCCAGTAGTATAGGACTAGCGGGAGTAGGGTATGAGCAGTTCTTC	CASSIGLAGVGYEQFF
TRBV11-2	TRBJ2-1	few	TRBD2	TGTGCCAGCAGCTTCGGCCGTAGCGGGAGTCAGTTCTTC	CASSFGRSGSQFF
TRBV9	TRBJ2-1	-	-	TGTGCCAGCAGCGTAGCCGGGAGAAAAGCCTACAATGAGCAGTTCTTC	CASSVAGRKAYNEQFF
TRBV18	TRBJ2-4	-	-	TGTGCCAGCTCACCAGCGAGACAGACACCCCTAGCCAAAAACATTCAGTACTTC	CASSPARQTPLAKNIQYF
TRBV14	TRBJ2-7	-	TRBD2	TGTGCCAGCAGCCGGGGACTAGCGGGAGGGTTTTACGAGCAGTACTTC	CASSRGLAGGFYEQYF
TRBV5-6	TRBJ2-4	-	-	TGTGCCAGCAGCTTGCAGGGCCTAGCCAAAAACATTCAGTACTTC	CASSLQGLAKNIQYF
TRBV11-2	TRBJ2-1	-	TRBD2	TGTGCCAGCAGGCGACTAGCGGGAGGGCCGCATGAGCAGTTCTTC	CASRRLAGGPHEQFF
TRBV30	TRBJ1-5	-	-	TGTGCCTGGAGGGGAGGGGCAGGAAAACATAGCAATCAGCCCCAGCATTTT	CAWRGGAGKHSNQPQHF
TRBV11-3	TRBJ2-2	-	-	TGTGCCAGCAGCTTAAGGAGCCTCGCCTGGGGAAAGCCCGGGGAGCTGTTTTTT	CASSLRSLAWGKPGELFF
TRBV29-1	TRBJ2-6	-	-	TGCAGCGTTGAAGATAACTCTGGGGCCAACGTCCTGACTTTC	CSVEDNSGANVLTF
TRBV15	TRBJ1-4	-	-	TGTGCCACCAGCGGCCAATCGGGGCGGGGCGAAAAACTGTTTTTT	CATSGQSGRGEKLFF
TRBV5-1	TRBJ2-5	-	-	TGCGCCAGCAGCTCTACGCGTCAAGAGACCCAGTACTTC	CASSSTRQETQYF
TRBV6-5	TRBJ2-7	-	-	TGTGCCAGCACCAGATTAGCCGCGGGCGAGCAGTACTTC	CASTRLAAGEQYF
TRBV15	TRBJ2-1	-	-	TGTGCCACCAGCAGAGTTTTCGGACTAGGGGGTTCCAATGAGCAGTTCTTC	CATSRVFGLGGSNEQFF
TRBV6-4	TRBJ1-2	-	TRBD1	TGTGCCAGCAGTGAAACAGGGGGAAGAAACTATGGCTACACCTTC	CASSETGGRNYGYTF
TRBV11-3	TRBJ1-1	once	-	TGTGCCAGCAGACGTGGGTCTAACGCTGAAGCTTTCTTT	CASRRGSNAEAFF
TRBV5-1	TRBJ2-2	-	-	TGCGCCAGCAGCACGCCACCTATCACCGGGGAGCTGTTTTTT	CASSTPPITGELFF
TRBV7-2	TRBJ2-7	-	TRBD1	TGTGCCAGCAGCTTCACCGGGACAGGGCGGTACGAGCAGTACTTC	CASSFTGTGRYEQYF
TRBV14	TRBJ1-1	few	-	TGTGCCAGCAGCCACAAAATTGGGTCGGTAATGAACACTGAAGCTTTCTTT	CASSHKIGSVMNTEAFF
TRBV29-1	TRBJ2-3	few	-	TGCAGCGTTCGTGTCGCAGATACGCAGTATTTT	CSVRVADTQYF
TRBV18	TRBJ2-6	-	-	TGTGCCAGCTCACCCACGGTCGCGAGCTCTGGGGCCAACGTCCTGACTTTC	CASSPTVASSGANVLTF
TRBV5-4	TRBJ1-4	once	TRBD1	TGTGCCAGCAGCTTAAAAGGACAGGGAGGGAGTAAACTGTTTTTT	CASSLKGQGGSKLFF
TRBV18	TRBJ2-7	few	TRBD2	TGTGCCAGCTCACCACCCCTGCGGGAGGGCGGGCAGTACTTC	CASSPPLREGGQYF
TRBV5-5	TRBJ2-1	-	-	TGTGCCAGCAGCTTAAGCGGGTCCCCAGATGACAATGAGCAGTTCTTC	CASSLSGSPDDNEQFF
TRBV15	TRBJ2-1	-	TRBD2	TGTGCCACCAGCAGCGATCAAAGCGGGAGGGAGAATGAGCAGTTCTTC	CATSSDQSGRENEQFF
TRBV29-1	TRBJ2-1	-	TRBD1	TGCAGCGTCCTACGGGACAGGGACTACAATGAGCAGTTCTTC	CSVLRDRDYNEQFF
TRBV28	TRBJ2-1	-	TRBD2	TGTGCCAGCAGTTTTCATGGGGGGGGCTACAATGAGCAGTTCTTC	CASSFHGGGYNEQFF
TRBV5-6	TRBJ1-2	-	-	TGTGCCAGCAGTCCCCCCCCTTGGGACAATAACTATGGCTACACCTTC	CASSPPPWDNNYGYTF
TRBV12-5	TRBJ2-1	-	TRBD1	TGTGCTAGTGGCCCTGGACAGGGAAACTACAATGAGCAGTTCTTC	CASGPGQGNYNEQFF
TRBV7-2	TRBJ2-1	-	-	TGTGCCAGCAGCTCTCGCCGGACGGGCAATGAGCAGTTCTTC	CASSSRRTGNEQFF
TRBV5-5	TRBJ2-6	-	-	TGTGCCAGCAATCGTGGGACGGAGGCCAACGTCCTGACTTTC	CASNRGTEANVLTF
TRBV6-6	TRBJ2-7	-	TRBD1	TGTGCCAGCAGTTTGACAGGGGTGGGCTACGAGCAGTACTTC	CASSLTGVGYEQYF
TRBV28	TRBJ1-1	-	-	TGTGCCAGCAGAACGCCTGGCGTCATGAACACTGAAGCTTTCTTT	CASRTPGVMNTEAFF
TRBV2	TRBJ1-5	-	TRBD1	TGTGCCAGCAGGGACAGGGGCGATCAGCCCCAGCATTTT	CASRDRGDQPQHF
TRBV2	TRBJ1-5	-	-	TGTGCCAGCAGTCCGGAGGAGACCAATCAGCCCCAGCATTTT	CASSPEETNQPQHF
TRBV6-5	TRBJ2-5	-	-	TGTGCCAGCAGCTACCAAGAGACCCAGTACTTC	CASSYQETQYF
TRBV6-1	TRBJ1-2	-	-	TGTGCCAGCACCCAAGGGGCAACTAACTATGGCTACACCTTC	CASTQGATNYGYTF
TRBV7-9	TRBJ2-7	few	-	TGTGCCAGCAATTTCGGACAGACAAACTACGAGCAGTACTTC	CASNFGQTNYEQYF
TRBV29-1	TRBJ2-7	-	-	TGCAGCGTCCCCGTTCCCGAGGGGCCCTACGAGCAGTACTTC	CSVPVPEGPYEQYF
TRBV18	TRBJ1-5	-	TRBD1	TGTGCCAGCTCACCGGGACAGGGGGCGCAGGTTCAGCCCCAGCATTTT	CASSPGQGAQVQPQHF
TRBV6-1	TRBJ1-3	-	-	TGTGCCAGCAGTGAGGGCAGGTCGAGCTCTGGAAACACCATATATTTT	CASSEGRSSSGNTIYF